This T cell receptor (beta chain) was documented in a study of blood T cell repertoires in COVID-19. Unmatched junction bases numbered 2, after V lost 6 bases and J lost 2 bases. There are 14 residues in the CDR3. CDR1 is MNHEY, CDR2 SVGAGI, per germline. In the original processing: Estimated nucleated cell counts came from reference gene primer amplification. Sequenced by immunoSEQ multiplex PCR; TCRdb stores in-frame clones only, minus some. Clone size and V and J calls were adopted from that table, with D and trimming inferred from the DNA. The sample has over 75,000 clones, 89% seen once; the top ten hold 5% to 6.5%.

Material: peripheral blood. The rearrangement joins TRBV6-5 to TRBJ1-2, with 11 bases lining up with TRBD1. The sequence was obtained from a woman aged 80 or over with active COVID-19. CDR3 in DNA: TGTGCCAGCAGCTGGGACAGGGGGAACTATGGCTACACCTTC. Translating gives CASSWDRGNYGYTF.